This T cell receptor beta chain stems from a study of identical twins. Study-wide results and limits: Alpha sequences that were out-of-frame and twin-shared showed an excess of low generation probability.

This clonotype was found many times. The antigen remains unidentified. Each donor was a healthy Caucasian. TCRdb analysed the 5' RACE reads with MiXCR anew, one entry per CDR3 protein. The table lists around 250,000 distinct CDR3 sequences, approximately 7% of them singletons. Germline trimming cut 3 bases from V and 4 bases from J; bases unmatched to any gene: 5. The CDR3 runs 15 residues. Looked up from germline, CDR1 is MNHEY and CDR2 is SMNVEV (reference sequence). These data were likewise used in another study, on yellow fever vaccine responses in identical twins.

Material for sequencing was memory (CD45RO+) T cells sorted from blood. This rearrangement joins TRBV27 to TRBJ2-1, with 8 bases identical to TRBD1. The sequence derives from a woman aged 18-29 years in good health. Here the CDR3 DNA reads TGTGCCAGCAGTTTTGGGACAGGCTATTACAATGAGCAGTTCTTC. It yields the protein CASSFGTGYYNEQFF.